This T cell receptor beta chain was identified during a study of molecular identifiers for immune sequencing clone quantification. Whole-study context: Replicate RNA from roughly 20,000 or 100,000 naive CD8 T cells formed five aliquots; four were sequenced.

Preparation of the bulk TCR libraries relied on previously described methods and listed TCR primers. TCRdb passed the PCR reads through MiXCR, listing each CDR3 protein once. This sample has fewer than 350,000 distinct CDR3 sequences, with about 21% found just once. For naive CD8 T cells, sorting used the CD8+CD4-CCR7+CD45RA+ phenotype. In the case of this clonotype: Its antigen is still unknown. It may be a read error: a sequence one base away is much more abundant.

Germline CDR1 MNHEY, CDR2 SVGEGT. The CDR3 loop spans 15 amino acids. Study-level results: For highly expanded clones, sizes could be underestimated when identical TCR molecules share a barcode.

This sequence joins TRBV6-2 or TRBV6-3 and TRBJ1-5; no clear D. This TCR derives from a human donor in good health. Some libraries in this study had Jurkat cell RNA spiked in. The sample taken for sequencing was naive CD8+ T cells from blood, with Jurkat cell RNA spiked in. Subset in this sample: FACS-sorted CD8+CD4-CCR7+CD45RA+ naive T cells. The CDR3 DNA reads as TGTGCCAGCGGTTACGTCATAGGGCTACCTCAGCCCCAGCATTTT. Its protein is CASGYVIGLPQPQHF.